This T cell receptor (beta chain) was identified during a study of radiotherapy plus CTLA-4 blockade in lung cancer. Chemo-refractory metastatic non-small-cell lung cancer patients were treated with focal radiation plus CTLA-4 blockade with ipilimumab. Profiling relied on immunoSEQ multiplex PCR, and the TCRdb table lists in-frame clones only, not all of them. This repertoire shows about 57,000 clones, roughly 80% found once; its top ten account for approximately 16%. To note about this clone: What it binds is unknown.

Points from the study as a whole: Expansion of tumor-derived TCR clones was observed in blood after radiotherapy plus ipilimumab. It was early blood T cell clone dynamics, with interferon-beta, that reportedly best predicted response.

The CDR3 contains 17 residues. Germline V gene sequence: CDR1 KGHSH, CDR2 LQKENI. Trimming pared 3 bases from V and 0 bases from J, leaving 15 bases between. This clonotype was obtained from a human donor with non-small cell lung cancer who had a complete response to radiotherapy plus ipilimumab. Sequencing used peripheral blood, obtained from a patient treated with radiotherapy plus ipilimumab. The chain is built from TRBV18 and TRBJ1-5, with a possible D match to TRBD1 (6 bases). The CDR3 loop is CASSPIQGGYSNQPQHF. The CDR3 region has the DNA TGTGCCAGCTCACCCATCCAAGGGGGTTATAGCAATCAGCCCCAGCATTTT.